What follows are 28 T cell receptor beta chains derived from one specimen sequenced in a study of blood T cell repertoires in COVID-19. Some clones are missing from TCRdb's copy, which holds only in-frame ones; the method was immunoSEQ multiplex PCR. The sample yields more than 90,000 clones, over 80% seen once. The sequenced sample was peripheral blood. The source is a woman in her 70s with acute or convalescent COVID-19.

This clone has just a few counts. V gene TRBV7-9 combines with J gene TRBJ1-2, with 9 positions matching TRBD1. The CDR3 runs to 12 residues. With 5 bases clipped from V and 7 bases from J, the junction kept 2 bases outside the gene matches. Germline assignment: CDR1 SEHNR and CDR2 FQNEAQ (reference sequence). The CDR3 DNA reads as TGTGCCAGCAGCCCGGGACAGGGTGGCTACACCTTC. Protein product: CASSPGQGGYTF.

The gene calls are TRBV19 and TRBJ1-5, with a tentative D call TRBD1 (5 bases). This CDR3 region has 15 residues. With 7 bases removed from V and 4 bases from J, the gap between germline ends came to 17 bases. The germline V gene encodes CDR1 LNHDA and CDR2 SQIVND (reference sequence). CDR3 sequence: CASTTVGQPNQPQHF. In DNA, the CDR3 is TGTGCCAGTACGACCGTTGGACAACCAAATCAGCCCCAGCATTTT.

This clone showed up just a few times. The chain combines TRBV5-4 with TRBJ2-2; 9 nucleotides match TRBD2. J lost 4 bases, V lost 0 bases, and 7 bases had no gene match. Germline V gene sequence: CDR1 SGHNT, CDR2 YYREEE (reference sequence). The CDR3 spans 17 residues. CDR3 in DNA: TGTGCCAGCAGCTTGGACCCCCTAGCGGGGATCACCGGGGAGCTGTTTTTT. Protein: CASSLDPLAGITGELFF. Full variable domain (missing parts from reference TRBV5-4 and TRBJ2-2): ETGVTQSPTHLIKTRGQQVTLRCSSQSGHNTVSWYQQALGQGPQFIFQYYREEENGRGNFPPRFSGLQFPNYSSELNVNALELDDSALYLCASSLDPLAGITGELFFGEGSRLTVL.

This chain links TRBV7-3 with TRBJ2-3; 8 bases line up with TRBD1. Germline CDR1 and CDR2: SGHTA and FQGTGA. CDR3 length equals 15 residues. The trim removed 5 bases at V and 2 bases at J, leaving 6 bases unmatched. CDR3 nucleotides: TGTGCCAGCAGCATGACAGGGGCTAACACAGATACGCAGTATTTT. It encodes CASSMTGANTDTQYF.

The chain employs TRBV5-1 and TRBJ2-5; a weak D match, TRBD1 (6 bases). Trimming shortened V by 4 bases and J by 3 bases, and 13 bases separated the two germline ends. The CDR3 length is 14 residues. Germline V CDR1 and CDR2: SGHRS, YFSETQ. In DNA form, the CDR3 reads TGCGCCAGCAGCCCGGACAGTTTGGAAGAGACCCAGTACTTC. This encodes CASSPDSLEETQYF. Full variable domain (missing parts from reference TRBV5-1 and TRBJ2-5): KAGVTQTPRYLIKTRGQQVTLSCSPISGHRSVSWYQQTPGQGLQFLFEYFSETQRNKGNFPGRFSGRQFSNSRSEMNVSTLELGDSALYLCASSPDSLEETQYFGPGTRLLVL.

This clone was counted a few times. The gene calls are TRBV24-1 and TRBJ2-2; 10 nucleotides match TRBD1. Germline values: CDR1 KGHDR, CDR2 SFDVKD. The CDR3 length is 15 residues. The V gene end was trimmed by 4 bases and the J gene end by 6 bases; junction bases not matched to a gene: 4. The DNA for the CDR3 is TGTGCCACCAGTGAGGGGACAGGGGCGGCCGGGGAGCTGTTTTTT. This sequence encodes CATSEGTGAAGELFF.

V gene TRBV18 combines with J gene TRBJ1-1, with a possible D match to TRBD1 (6 bases). Trimming took 8 bases from V and 5 from J, leaving 15 bases between them. The CDR3 consists of 13 residues. CDR1 is KGHSH and CDR2 is LQKENI in the germline V gene. CDR3 sequence (DNA): TGTGCCAGCACGACAGGTTTGGGAACTGAAGCTTTCTTT. Protein: CASTTGLGTEAFF.

This chain uses TRBV11-2 with TRBJ2-1; a weak D match, TRBD2 (6 bases). Trimming took off 5 bases at V and 6 bases at J, with 17 bases between the two ends. This CDR3 is 15 amino acids long. The germline V gene has CDR1 SGHAT and CDR2 FQNNGV. CDR3 nucleotide sequence: TGTGCCAGCAGCCCGTGGAGTAGCGGCCCCAATGAGCAGTTCTTC. It translates to CASSPWSSGPNEQFF.

The chain is built from TRBV28 and TRBJ2-7; TRBD1 aligns across 9 bases. The CDR3 is made up of 16 amino acids. The ends lost 4 bases at V and 5 bases at J; junction bases unmatched: 12. The germline CDR1 and CDR2 sequences are MDHEN and SYDVKM. This CDR3 reads CASSSLFGQGLNEQYF. The CDR3, as DNA: TGTGCCAGCAGTTCCCTCTTCGGACAGGGGTTGAACGAGCAGTACTTC.

The chain couples TRBV15 to TRBJ2-1; D is possibly TRBD2 (5 bases). This CDR3 is built from 13 residues. Germline V gene data show CDR1 as LNHNV and CDR2 as YYDKDF (reference sequence). V was pared by 4 bases and J by 4 bases, with 8 bases between. This chain's CDR3 is CATSTGLYNEQFF. CDR3 sequence (DNA): TGTGCCACCAGCACAGGACTTTACAATGAGCAGTTCTTC.

The V and J genes are TRBV5-5 and TRBJ2-2; unclear D gene. From germline, CDR1 is SGHKS and CDR2 YYEKEE (reference sequence). CDR3 length: 14 amino acids. V shed 3 bases and J shed 3 bases, with 9 bases lying between them. CDR3 protein: CASSSGSYTGELFF. The CDR3 coding sequence is TGTGCCAGCAGCTCCGGGTCGTACACCGGGGAGCTGTTTTTT.

CDR3 nucleotides: TGTGCCAGCTCGCCGGACTACCCTGGAGTCAAAAACATTCAGTACTTC. Encoded protein: CASSPDYPGVKNIQYF. This chain joins TRBV18 and TRBJ2-4; a possible D gene is TRBD2 (6 bases). The CDR3 length is 16 residues. CDR1 and CDR2 (germline): KGHSH, LQKENI. The V and J ends lost 6 bases and 3 bases respectively, with 18 bases between them.

The chain uses TRBV27 and TRBJ1-6, with 7 bases lining up with TRBD1. This CDR3 spans 16 amino acids. CDR1 is MNHEY and CDR2 is SMNVEV in the germline V gene (reference sequence). The J segment lost 1 base and the V segment lost 3 bases, leaving 3 bases of the junction unmatched. The CDR3 sequence: CASSFQTGSYNSPLHF. CDR3 bases: TGTGCCAGCAGTTTCCAGACAGGGTCCTATAATTCACCCCTCCACTTT.

This clone has more than one count but fewer than ten. This chain connects TRBV19 to TRBJ2-1, with 7 bases identical to TRBD2. The germline gives CDR1 LNHDA, CDR2 SQIVND (reference sequence). The CDR3 contains 13 residues. Trimming took 3 bases from V and 4 from J; bases not matched to a gene: 0. In DNA form, the CDR3 reads TGTGCCAGTAGTATGGGAGGGTACAATGAGCAGTTCTTC. It encodes CASSMGGYNEQFF.

The chain has TRBV5-1 and TRBJ1-3; D might be TRBD1 (5 bases). Germline V CDR1 and CDR2: SGHRS, YFSETQ. The CDR3 loop spans 15 amino acids. V lost 2 bases and J lost 4, with 13 bases in between. Here the CDR3 DNA reads TGCGCCAGCAGCTTTGGGGGGGTGTCAGGAAACACCATATATTTT. Protein product: CASSFGGVSGNTIYF.

The CDR3 sequence is CASSLRQGGNTGELFF. The CDR3 DNA reads TGCGCCAGCAGCTTGCGACAGGGGGGGAACACCGGGGAGCTGTTTTTT. This chain uses TRBV5-1 with TRBJ2-2, with 9 bases fitting TRBD1. Looked up from germline, CDR1 is SGHRS and CDR2 is YFSETQ. With V trimmed by 1 base and J by 1 base, 2 bases remained unmatched. The CDR3 is made up of 16 amino acids.

This clone was seen a single time. The V gene is TRBV3-1 (or the pseudogene TRBV3-2), the J gene TRBJ2-3; 7 nucleotides align to TRBD1. The CDR3 is 14 residues long. CDR1 and CDR2 from the germline V gene are LGHDT and YNNKEL (reference sequence). The ends lost 2 bases at V and 2 bases at J; junction bases unmatched: 1. CDR3 DNA: TGTGCCAGCAGCCAACAGGGGGTCACAGATACGCAGTATTTT. Amino acids: CASSQQGVTDTQYF.

V and J are TRBV10-3 and TRBJ2-1; perhaps TRBD2 as D (6 bases). Trimming cost V 6 bases and J 10 bases, with 13 bases left between them. The CDR3 is 12 amino acids. Germline loops: CDR1 ENHRY, CDR2 SYGVKD. In DNA, the CDR3 is TGTGCCATCAGCGCCGGGAGATTAGAGCAGTTCTTC. Its translation: CAISAGRLEQFF.

The chain is built from TRBV2 and TRBJ2-3; the match to TRBD2 covers 10 bases. Germline CDR1 reads SNHLY; CDR2 reads FYNNEI. Trimming at V came to 6 bases and at J to 3 bases, leaving 9 bases not matched to a gene. The CDR3 is 16 residues long. In DNA form, the CDR3 reads TGTGCCAGCAGGTTAACTAGCGGGGTTTATACAGATACGCAGTATTTT. Translated, it gives CASRLTSGVYTDTQYF.

The chain combines TRBV19 with TRBJ2-1, with TRBD1 identical over 9 bases. CDR1 is LNHDA and CDR2 is SQIVND in the germline V gene (reference sequence). Trimming removed 10 bases from V and 6 bases from J; junction bases left unmatched: 7. The CDR3 consists of 13 residues. The DNA of the CDR3 is TGTGCCACCGCCGGGACAGGGTTCAATGAGCAGTTCTTC. Translated, it gives CATAGTGFNEQFF.

The rearrangement links TRBV7-8 to TRBJ1-1; D gene ambiguous. V lost 3 bases and J lost 3, with 14 bases in between. CDR3 length: 15 amino acids. Germline CDR1 and CDR2: SGHVS and FQNEAQ. The CDR3 DNA reads as TGTGCCAGCAGCTTCCGGCCGTTTGACTACACTGAAGCTTTCTTT. This translates into CASSFRPFDYTEAFF.

The gene calls are TRBV18 and TRBJ1-1; D uncertain. The V end lost 5 bases, the J end lost 3 bases, and 10 bases lay between the germline ends. The CDR3 loop spans 13 amino acids. Germline CDR1 and CDR2: KGHSH and LQKENI. The DNA for the CDR3 is TGTGCCAGCTCAACAAACCGGGACACTGAAGCTTTCTTT. Residues: CASSTNRDTEAFF.

This rearrangement joins TRBV18 to TRBJ1-1, with 7 nucleotides matching TRBD1. The CDR3 spans 15 residues. Trimming at V came to 3 bases and at J to 5 bases, leaving 9 bases not matched to a gene. Germline-derived CDR1 and CDR2 are KGHSH and LQKENI. CDR3 residues: CASSPPGQLTTEAFF. The CDR3 bases are TGTGCCAGCTCACCCCCGGGACAGCTGACGACTGAAGCTTTCTTT.

The chain couples TRBV15 to TRBJ1-6; D call uncertain. Germline loops: CDR1 LNHNV, CDR2 YYDKDF (reference sequence). The CDR3 has 14 amino acids. The V and J ends lost 3 bases and 7 bases respectively, with 10 bases between them. CDR3 loop: CATSSDEQNSPLHF. The CDR3 region has the DNA TGTGCCACCAGCAGTGACGAACAGAATTCACCCCTCCACTTT.

The chain recombines TRBV7-2 with TRBJ2-2; D may be TRBD1 (6 bases). V lost 0 bases and J lost 5, with 13 bases in between. CDR3 size: 16 residues. Germline CDR1 is SGHTA and CDR2 is FQGNSA. CDR3 sequence (DNA): TGTGCCAGCAGCTTAGCAGGGACACTTGAAACCGGGGAGCTGTTTTTT. Protein sequence: CASSLAGTLETGELFF.

The rearrangement joins TRBV6-2 or TRBV6-3 to TRBJ1-5, with TRBD1 matching 7 bases. V lost 6 bases to trimming and J lost 7 bases; unmatched junction nucleotides: 12. This CDR3 has 15 amino acids. CDR1 MNHEY and CDR2 SVGEGT come from the germline V gene. The CDR3: CASSHDREGGQPQHF. The CDR3 bases are TGTGCCAGCAGCCACGACAGGGAAGGAGGCCAGCCCCAGCATTTT.

The chain couples TRBV7-8 to TRBJ1-6; TRBD1 aligns across 9 bases. After removal of 5 bases from V and 13 bases from J, the junction contained 9 bases not matched to a gene. Germline V lookup: CDR1 SGHVS, CDR2 FQNEAQ. The CDR3 loop spans 14 amino acids. This CDR3 reads CASSVDRGAGPLHF. The CDR3 DNA is TGTGCCAGCAGCGTCGACAGGGGGGCGGGTCCCCTCCACTTT.

The CDR3 loop reads CSVAGVGEKLFF. In DNA, the CDR3 is TGCAGCGTTGCAGGGGTCGGGGAAAAACTGTTTTTT. The chain is built from TRBV29-1 and TRBJ1-4; a possible D gene is TRBD1 (6 bases). Per germline, CDR1 SQVTM and CDR2 ANQGSEA. Trimming pared 4 bases from V and 8 bases from J, leaving 11 bases between. This CDR3 region has 12 residues.